The present T cell receptor (beta chain) was sequenced within a study of blood T cell repertoires in COVID-19. Study information: In each case, the material was cDNA or gDNA derived from T cells, B-cell-depleted T cells, or PBMCs.

Trimming removed 5 bases at V and 5 bases at J, with 13 bases between. The CDR3 has 15 residues. The germline CDR1 and CDR2 sequences are SNHLY and FYNNEI. In this sample, this clone turned up a few times. Under the authors' procedure: How many nucleated cells were present was estimated from reference gene primer amplification. Only in-frame clones appear in the TCRdb table, and some are missing; sequencing was by immunoSEQ multiplex PCR. V, J and clone size are taken as reported in that table, and D and trimming were inferred from the DNA itself. The repertoire consists of fewer than 500,000 clones, with approximately 90% occurring once and the leading ten covering more than 0.9%.

This sequence joins TRBV2 and TRBJ1-6; D gene uncertain. The sequenced material came from PBMCs or T cells enriched from blood (not recorded which). The clonotype originates from a woman aged 25 to 39 with acute COVID-19. CDR3 in amino acids: CASSLGGGDNSPLHF. As DNA, the CDR3 is TGTGCCAGCAGTCTAGGCGGCGGGGATAATTCACCCCTCCACTTT.